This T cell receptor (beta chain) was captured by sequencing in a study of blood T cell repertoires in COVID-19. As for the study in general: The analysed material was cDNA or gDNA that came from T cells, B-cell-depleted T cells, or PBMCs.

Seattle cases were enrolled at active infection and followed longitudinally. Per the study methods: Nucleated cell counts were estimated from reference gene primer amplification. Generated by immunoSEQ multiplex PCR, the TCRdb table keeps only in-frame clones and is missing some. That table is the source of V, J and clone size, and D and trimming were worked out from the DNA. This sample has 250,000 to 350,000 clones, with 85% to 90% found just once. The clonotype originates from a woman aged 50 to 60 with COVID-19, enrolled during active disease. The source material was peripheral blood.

The CDR3 loop is CASSSLLSSYNEQFF. Here the CDR3 DNA reads TGTGCCAGCAGCTCCCTCCTCAGCTCCTACAATGAGCAGTTCTTC. This chain connects TRBV7-3 to TRBJ2-1; unclear D gene. The germline V and J ends were trimmed by 4 bases and 0 bases, with 10 bases remaining between them. The CDR3 is 15 residues long. Germline CDR1 reads SGHTA; CDR2 reads FQGTGA.